Presented here are 11 T cell receptor beta chains from one specimen sequenced in a study of shared clonotypes between healthy human individuals. Generated by immunoSEQ multiplex PCR, the TCRdb table keeps only in-frame clones and is missing some. The table lists approximately 1.4 million clones, 95% to 99% of them singletons. The source material was naive CD4+ T cells sorted from blood. Regarding subset: CD45RA+ positively selected. Every receptor here comes from a man aged 25 to 40 in good health.

V gene TRBV2 combines with J gene TRBJ2-1; no clear D. Trimming removed 6 bases from V and 4 bases from J, with 10 bases in between. This CDR3 region has 13 residues. Germline CDR1 and CDR2: SNHLY and FYNNEI. The CDR3 is CASSPLGYNEQFF. CDR3 DNA sequence: TGTGCCAGCAGCCCACTGGGGTACAATGAGCAGTTCTTC.

V and J are TRBV19 and TRBJ1-5; 7 bases fit TRBD1. Unmatched junction bases numbered 3, after V lost 2 bases and J lost 5 bases. In germline, CDR1 is LNHDA, CDR2 SQIVND (reference sequence). The CDR3 runs 14 residues. CDR3 nucleotides: TGTGCCAGTAGTATAACAGGGGTGGATCAGCCCCAGCATTTT. Amino acid sequence: CASSITGVDQPQHF.

V usage is TRBV9 and J usage is TRBJ2-1; the D gene is possibly TRBD1 (6 bases). V gave up 6 bases and J gave up 4 bases, with 20 bases separating them. Germline CDR1 is SGDLS and CDR2 is YYNGEE. This CDR3 comprises 16 residues. The CDR3: CASTRQARGPYNEQFF. CDR3 sequence (DNA): TGTGCCAGCACTCGACAGGCCCGCGGGCCTTACAATGAGCAGTTCTTC.

The chain couples TRBV19 to TRBJ2-3; the match to TRBD1 covers 9 bases. CDR3 size: 15 residues. V shed 7 bases, J shed 4 bases, and the junction held 9 bases outside the gene matches. Germline V gives CDR1 LNHDA, CDR2 SQIVND (reference sequence). The CDR3 loop reads CASKGQGGIADTQYF. CDR3 nucleotide sequence: TGTGCCAGTAAGGGACAGGGAGGTATTGCAGATACGCAGTATTTT.

The chain recombines TRBV5-5 with TRBJ1-5; D is unclear. Per germline, CDR1 SGHKS and CDR2 YYEKEE (reference sequence). The V end was cut by 0 bases, the J end by 8 bases, with 15 bases between. The CDR3 covers 15 residues. As DNA, the CDR3 is TGTGCCAGCAGCTTGGGGAGTGGCAGAATTGAGCCCCAGCATTTT. The encoded protein is CASSLGSGRIEPQHF.

CDR3 nucleotide sequence: TGTGCCAGCAGCCAAATAGACAGGGCTATCGAGCAGTACTTC. Translated, it gives CASSQIDRAIEQYF. The chain has TRBV11-2 and TRBJ2-7; 7 bases map to TRBD1. The trim removed 5 bases at V and 6 bases at J, leaving 10 bases unmatched. Germline CDR1 reads SGHAT; CDR2 reads FQNNGV. The CDR3 loop spans 14 amino acids.

The V and J genes are TRBV28 and TRBJ1-4; no firm D call. The V end was cut by 4 bases, the J end by 11 bases, with 23 bases between. The CDR3 covers 16 residues. Germline CDR1 MDHEN, CDR2 SYDVKM. CDR3 DNA: TGTGCCAGCAGTTCTCCCCCAGGACTCCCCTCGGGGAAACTGTTTTTT. Translating gives CASSSPPGLPSGKLFF.

The chain has TRBV28 and TRBJ2-6; 10 nucleotides align to TRBD1. V trimming: 10 bases; J trimming: 0 bases; junction bases outside the gene matches: 3. Germline-derived CDR1 and CDR2 are MDHEN and SYDVKM. The CDR3 covers 15 residues. The CDR3: CATGTGASGANVLTF. The CDR3 DNA is TGTGCCACCGGGACAGGGGCCTCTGGGGCCAACGTCCTGACTTTC.

Written as DNA, the CDR3 is TGTGCCAGCAGGCTGACGGGCGAGCAGTACTTC. Protein: CASRLTGEQYF. The rearrangement links TRBV2 to TRBJ2-7; D uncertain. V lost 6 bases, J lost 6 bases, and 9 bases lay in between. Per germline, CDR1 SNHLY and CDR2 FYNNEI. The CDR3 sequence is 11 residues long. The full variable domain, with the rest looked up from reference TRBV2 and TRBJ2-7, is EPEVTQTPSHQVTQMGQEVILRCVPISNHLYFYWYRQILGQKVEFLVSFYNNEISEKSEIFDDQFSVERPDGSNFTLKIRSTKLEDSAMYFCASRLTGEQYFGPGTRLTVT.

For this clone: This same CDR3 is encoded by further DNA sequences in the sample. The CDR3 sequence: CASSPRGPYNEQFF. CDR3 nucleotide sequence: TGTGCCAGCAGTCCCCGGGGACCTTACAATGAGCAGTTCTTC. This sequence joins TRBV28 and TRBJ2-1; D could derive from TRBD1 or TRBD2 (5 bases each). Trimming removed 5 bases from V and 4 bases from J, with 12 bases in between. CDR3 length equals 14 residues. The germline V gene has CDR1 MDHEN and CDR2 SYDVKM.

The chain uses TRBV18 and TRBJ1-4, with 7 bases fitting TRBD1. The CDR3 runs to 16 residues. CDR1 is KGHSH and CDR2 is LQKENI in the germline V gene. J gave up 7 bases and V 3 bases, and 11 bases lay outside the gene matches. The CDR3 DNA sequence: TGTGCCAGCTCACCGCCGGGTACAGGGGAACGTGAAAAACTGTTTTTT. It codes for CASSPPGTGEREKLFF. Looking up the rest from reference TRBV18 and TRBJ1-4 gives the full variable domain: NAGVMQNPRHLVRRRGQEARLRCSPMKGHSHVYWYRQLPEEGLKFMVYLQKENIIDESGMPKERFSAEFPKEGPSILRIQQVVRGDSAAYFCASSPPGTGEREKLFFGSGTQLSVL.